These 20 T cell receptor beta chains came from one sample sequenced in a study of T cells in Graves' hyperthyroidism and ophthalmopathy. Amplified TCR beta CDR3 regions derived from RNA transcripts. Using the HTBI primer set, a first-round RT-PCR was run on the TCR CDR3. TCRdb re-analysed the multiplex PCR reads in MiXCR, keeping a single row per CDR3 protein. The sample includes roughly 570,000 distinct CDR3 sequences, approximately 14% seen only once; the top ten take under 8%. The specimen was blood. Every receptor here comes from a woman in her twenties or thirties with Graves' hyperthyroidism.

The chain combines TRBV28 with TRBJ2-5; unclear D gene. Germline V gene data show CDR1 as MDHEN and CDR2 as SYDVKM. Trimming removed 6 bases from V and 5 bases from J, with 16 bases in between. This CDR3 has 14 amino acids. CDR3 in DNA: TGTGCCAGCAGGTCCCTTTTGAGTTTTGAGACCCAGTACTTC. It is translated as CASRSLLSFETQYF.

The CDR3 DNA follows: TGTGCCAGCAGTCCCCCCAGCGGGAGGAGGTACGAGCAGTACTTC. Its translation: CASSPPSGRRYEQYF. The chain is built from TRBV7-2 and TRBJ2-7; the match to TRBD2 covers 9 bases. This CDR3 comprises 15 residues. CDR1 and CDR2 (germline): SGHTA, FQGNSA. V lost 6 bases, J lost 4 bases, and 10 bases stayed unmatched.

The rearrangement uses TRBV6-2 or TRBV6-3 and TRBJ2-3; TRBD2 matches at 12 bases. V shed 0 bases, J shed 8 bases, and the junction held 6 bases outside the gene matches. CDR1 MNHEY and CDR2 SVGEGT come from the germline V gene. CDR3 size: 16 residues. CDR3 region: CASSYSLAGGLGTQYF. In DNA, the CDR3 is TGTGCCAGCAGTTACTCCCTAGCGGGAGGGCTAGGTACGCAGTATTTT.

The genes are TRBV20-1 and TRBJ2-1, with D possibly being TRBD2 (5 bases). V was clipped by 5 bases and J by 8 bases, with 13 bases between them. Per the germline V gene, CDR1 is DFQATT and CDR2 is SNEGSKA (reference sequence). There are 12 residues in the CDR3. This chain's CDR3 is CSAPGLMDEQFF. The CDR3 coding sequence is TGCAGTGCTCCTGGACTCATGGATGAGCAGTTCTTC.

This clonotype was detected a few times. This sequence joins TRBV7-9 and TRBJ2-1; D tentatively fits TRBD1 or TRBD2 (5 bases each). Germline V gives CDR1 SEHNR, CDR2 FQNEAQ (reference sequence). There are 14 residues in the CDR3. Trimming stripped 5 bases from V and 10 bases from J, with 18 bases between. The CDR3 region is CASSPEGIPWEQFF. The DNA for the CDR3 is TGTGCCAGCAGCCCAGAGGGGATTCCATGGGAGCAGTTCTTC.

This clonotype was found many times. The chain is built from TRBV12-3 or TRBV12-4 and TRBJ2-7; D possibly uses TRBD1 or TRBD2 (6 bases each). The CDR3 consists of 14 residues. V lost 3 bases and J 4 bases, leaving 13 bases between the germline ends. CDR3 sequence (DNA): TGTGCCAGCAGTTTTTATGCGGGACATTACGAGCAGTACTTC. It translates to CASSFYAGHYEQYF.

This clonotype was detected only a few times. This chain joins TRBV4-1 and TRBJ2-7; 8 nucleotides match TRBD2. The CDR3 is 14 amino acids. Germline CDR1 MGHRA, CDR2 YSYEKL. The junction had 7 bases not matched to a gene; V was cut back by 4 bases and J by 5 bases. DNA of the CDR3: TGCGCCAGCAGCCCGGGACTAGGGGGAGACGAGCAGTACTTC. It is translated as CASSPGLGGDEQYF.

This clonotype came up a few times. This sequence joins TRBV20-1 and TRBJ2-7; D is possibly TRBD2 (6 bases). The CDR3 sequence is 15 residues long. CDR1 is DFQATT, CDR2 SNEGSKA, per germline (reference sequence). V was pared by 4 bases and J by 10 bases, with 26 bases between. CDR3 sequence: CSATDGRPWEADQYF. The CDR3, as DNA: TGCAGTGCTACGGACGGACGACCGTGGGAGGCTGATCAGTACTTC.

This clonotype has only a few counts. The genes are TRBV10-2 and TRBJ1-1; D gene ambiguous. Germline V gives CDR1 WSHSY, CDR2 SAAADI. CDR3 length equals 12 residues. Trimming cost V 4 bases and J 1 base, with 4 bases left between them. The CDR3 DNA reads TGCGCCAGCAGTGTCACGAACACTGAAGCTTTCTTT. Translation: CASSVTNTEAFF.

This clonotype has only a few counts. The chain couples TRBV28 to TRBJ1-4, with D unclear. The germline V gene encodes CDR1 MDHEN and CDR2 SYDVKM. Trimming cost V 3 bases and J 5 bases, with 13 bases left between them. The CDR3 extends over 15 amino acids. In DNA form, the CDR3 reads TGTGCCAGCAGTTTTACTAGGACGGCAAATGAAAAACTGTTTTTT. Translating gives CASSFTRTANEKLFF.

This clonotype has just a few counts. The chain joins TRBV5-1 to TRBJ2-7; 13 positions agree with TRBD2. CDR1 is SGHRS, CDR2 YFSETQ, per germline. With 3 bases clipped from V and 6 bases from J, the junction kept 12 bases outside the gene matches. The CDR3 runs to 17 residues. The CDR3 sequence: CASSYTPTSGRAGEQYF. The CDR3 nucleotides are TGCGCCAGCAGCTATACTCCTACTAGCGGGAGGGCCGGCGAGCAGTACTTC.

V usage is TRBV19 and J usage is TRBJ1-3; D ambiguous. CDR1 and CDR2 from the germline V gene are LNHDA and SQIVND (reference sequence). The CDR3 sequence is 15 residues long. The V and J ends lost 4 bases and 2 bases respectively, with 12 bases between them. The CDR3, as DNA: TGTGCCAGTAGTAGAGGCCCCCCGCCTGGAAACACCATATATTTT. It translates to CASSRGPPPGNTIYF.

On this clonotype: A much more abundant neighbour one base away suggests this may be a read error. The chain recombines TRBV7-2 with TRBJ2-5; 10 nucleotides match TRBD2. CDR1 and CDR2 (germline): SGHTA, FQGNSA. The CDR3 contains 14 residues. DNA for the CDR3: TGTGCCAGCAGCCATCAAACTAGCGGGGAGACCCAGCACTTC. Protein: CASSHQTSGETQHF. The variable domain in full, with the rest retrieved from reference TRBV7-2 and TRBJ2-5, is GAGVSQSPSNKVTEKGKDVELRCDPISGHTALYWYRQSLGQGLEFLIYFQGNSAPDKSGLPSDRFSAERTGGSVSTLTIQRTQQEDSAVYLCASSHQTSGETQHFGPGTRLLVL.

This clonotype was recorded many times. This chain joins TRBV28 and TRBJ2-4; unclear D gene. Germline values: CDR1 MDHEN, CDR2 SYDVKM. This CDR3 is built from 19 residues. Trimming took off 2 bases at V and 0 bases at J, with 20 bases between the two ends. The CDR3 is CASSLAAKRLTLAKNIQYF. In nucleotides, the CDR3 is TGTGCCAGCAGTTTAGCGGCAAAGAGGTTGACTCTAGCCAAAAACATTCAGTACTTC.

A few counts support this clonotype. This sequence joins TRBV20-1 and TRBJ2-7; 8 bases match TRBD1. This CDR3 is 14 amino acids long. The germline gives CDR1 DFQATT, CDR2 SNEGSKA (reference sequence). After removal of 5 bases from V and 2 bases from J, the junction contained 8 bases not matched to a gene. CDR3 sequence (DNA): TGCAGTGCTGTTGGGACAGGTGTCCCCTACGAGCAGTACTTC. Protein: CSAVGTGVPYEQYF.

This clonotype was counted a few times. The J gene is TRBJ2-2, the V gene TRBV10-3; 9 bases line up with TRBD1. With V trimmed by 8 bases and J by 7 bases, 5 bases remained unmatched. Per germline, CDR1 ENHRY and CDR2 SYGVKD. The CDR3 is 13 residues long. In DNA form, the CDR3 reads TGTGCCATCCGGGACAGGGAGGTCGGGGAGCTGTTTTTT. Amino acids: CAIRDREVGELFF.

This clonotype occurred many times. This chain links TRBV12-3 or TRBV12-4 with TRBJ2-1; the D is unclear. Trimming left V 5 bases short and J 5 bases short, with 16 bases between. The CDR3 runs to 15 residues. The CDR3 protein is CASSPRLGAHNEQFF. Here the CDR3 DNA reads TGTGCCAGCAGTCCACGACTCGGAGCCCACAATGAGCAGTTCTTC.

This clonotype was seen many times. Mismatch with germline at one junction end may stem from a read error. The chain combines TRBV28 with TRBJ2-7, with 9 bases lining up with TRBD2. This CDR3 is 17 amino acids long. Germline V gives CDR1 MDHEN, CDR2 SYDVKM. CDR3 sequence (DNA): TGTGCCACCAGTTTTTCCAGCGGGAGGCCGGGGGCCTACGAGCAGTACTTC. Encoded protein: CATSFSSGRPGAYEQYF. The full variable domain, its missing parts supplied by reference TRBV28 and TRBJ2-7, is DVKVTQSSRYLVKRTGEKVFLECVQDMDHENMFWYRQDPGLGLRLIYFSYDVKMKEKGDIPEGYSVSREKKERFSLILESASTNQTSMYLCATSFSSGRPGAYEQYFGPGTRLTVT.

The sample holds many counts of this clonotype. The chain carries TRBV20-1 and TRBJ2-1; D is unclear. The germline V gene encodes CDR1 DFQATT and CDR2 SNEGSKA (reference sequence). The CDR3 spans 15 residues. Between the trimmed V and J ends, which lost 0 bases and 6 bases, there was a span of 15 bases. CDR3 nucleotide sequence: TGCAGTGCTAGAGATAGGCTAGTATCTCCCAATGAGCAGTTCTTC. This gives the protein CSARDRLVSPNEQFF.

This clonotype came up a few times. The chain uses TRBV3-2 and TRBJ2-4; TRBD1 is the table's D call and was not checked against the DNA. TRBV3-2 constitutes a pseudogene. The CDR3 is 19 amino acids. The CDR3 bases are TGTGCCAGCAGCCAAGATCTTACCGGACAGAGATACAGCAAAAACATTCAGTACTTC. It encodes CASSQDLTGQRYSKNIQYF.